This TCR beta chain is drawn from a study of blood T cells in healthy people across ages. The CDR3 has 17 amino acids. CDR1 is LGHNA and CDR2 is YSLEER in the germline V gene. The V gene end was trimmed by 1 base and the J gene end by 4 bases; junction bases not matched to a gene: 5. Alongside a J-beta primer mix, a sample-barcoded 5' primer served in a second PCR lasting about 7 to 12 cycles. TCRdb re-called the 5' RACE reads through MiXCR, storing one row per CDR3 protein. The table lists 910,000 or so distinct CDR3 sequences, about 53% of them singletons, with over 20% in the top ten. Caucasian individuals from Russia who were healthy and aged roughly 6 to 100 acted as donors.

The specimen was blood. The chain is built from TRBV4-3 and TRBJ2-3; 13 bases match TRBD2. This TCR came from a woman aged 55-69 years in good health. The CDR3, as DNA: TGCGCCAGCAGCCAAGGCGGACTAGCGGGAGTTGCAGATACGCAGTATTTT. Translation gives CASSQGGLAGVADTQYF.